This is a list of T cell receptor beta chains from one sample in a study of Graves' ophthalmopathy and Graves' hyperthyroidism. MiXCR, applied by TCRdb to the multiplex PCR reads, yields one record per CDR3 protein. The sample holds a few hundred thousand distinct CDR3 sequences, approximately 18% seen once. Source material: peripheral blood. Receptor source: an adult woman with stable Graves' hyperthyroidism. CDR3s include the opening cysteine and the closing phenylalanine or tryptophan. D genes are given only for firm matches. Size tells how often a clone was seen (once, few, many) or the class of an expanded clone, and some rows leave it out.

V gene: TRBV19; clone size: NA; D gene: NA; J gene: TRBJ1-5; CDR3 protein: CASSIVSGGYQPQHF; CDR3 DNA: TGTGCCAGTAGTATAGTTTCCGGCGGATACCAGCCCCAGCATTTT
V gene: TRBV11-2; clone size: many; D gene: NA; J gene: TRBJ2-5; CDR3 protein: CASRSQLGGDQETQYF; CDR3 DNA: TGTGCCAGCAGATCACAGTTAGGAGGGGACCAAGAGACCCAGTACTTC
V gene: TRBV19; clone size: many; D gene: NA; J gene: TRBJ1-1; CDR3 protein: CASSIKGRTEAFF; CDR3 DNA: TGTGCCAGTAGTATTAAAGGGAGGACTGAAGCTTTCTTT
V gene: TRBV12-3/TRBV12-4; clone size: many; D gene: NA; J gene: TRBJ2-5; CDR3 protein: CASSLGRRETQYF; CDR3 DNA: TGTGCCAGCAGTTTGGGGAGGCGAGAGACCCAGTACTTC
V gene: TRBV7-9; clone size: NA; D gene: NA; J gene: TRBJ1-5; CDR3 protein: CASILSYQPQHF; CDR3 DNA: TGTGCCAGCATCTTATCATATCAGCCCCAGCATTTT
V gene: TRBV4-3; clone size: many; D gene: NA; J gene: TRBJ1-1; CDR3 protein: CASSQDPRGLNTEAFF; CDR3 DNA: TGCGCCAGCAGCCAAGATCCTCGCGGACTGAACACTGAAGCTTTCTTT
V gene: TRBV28; clone size: many; D gene: NA; J gene: TRBJ1-5; CDR3 protein: CASSSQANQPQHF; CDR3 DNA: TGTGCCAGCAGTTCACAGGCCAATCAGCCCCAGCATTTT
V gene: TRBV6-1; clone size: NA; D gene: TRBD1; J gene: TRBJ1-1; CDR3 protein: CASRPGALQGVVTEAFF; CDR3 DNA: TGTGCCAGCAGACCCGGGGCCCTTCAGGGGGTGGTCACTGAAGCTTTCTTT
V gene: TRBV6-2/TRBV6-3; clone size: NA; D gene: NA; J gene: TRBJ1-1; CDR3 protein: CASSYSSRRTEAFF; CDR3 DNA: TGTGCCAGCAGTTATAGTTCTCGACGGACTGAAGCTTTCTTT
V gene: TRBV6-5; clone size: few; D gene: NA; J gene: TRBJ2-7; CDR3 protein: CASSYSRGNHEQYF; CDR3 DNA: TGTGCCAGCAGTTACTCTCGGGGTAACCACGAGCAGTACTTC
V gene: TRBV7-6; clone size: NA; D gene: NA; J gene: TRBJ1-1; CDR3 protein: CASSLEGGNTEAFF; CDR3 DNA: TGTGCCAGCAGCTTAGAGGGGGGAAACACTGAAGCTTTCTTT
V gene: TRBV18; clone size: NA; D gene: TRBD1; J gene: TRBJ2-2; CDR3 protein: CASSRQGAVGTGELFF; CDR3 DNA: TGTGCCAGCTCACGACAGGGGGCTGTCGGCACCGGGGAGCTGTTTTTT
V gene: TRBV7-3; clone size: many; D gene: NA; J gene: TRBJ2-2; CDR3 protein: CASSLDPAGELFF; CDR3 DNA: TGTGCCAGCAGCTTAGACCCAGCCGGGGAGCTGTTTTTT
V gene: TRBV28; clone size: many; D gene: TRBD2; J gene: TRBJ2-7; CDR3 protein: CASSRPGLAGGKGGEQYF; CDR3 DNA: TGTGCCAGCAGCCGTCCGGGACTAGCGGGAGGCAAAGGGGGGGAGCAGTACTTC
V gene: TRBV20-1; clone size: many; D gene: NA; J gene: TRBJ2-7; CDR3 protein: CSPISGGGYEQYF; CDR3 DNA: TGCAGTCCCATCTCTGGTGGTGGCTACGAGCAGTACTTC
V gene: TRBV6-5; clone size: many; D gene: NA; J gene: TRBJ2-7; CDR3 protein: CASSSPGTGKYEQYF; CDR3 DNA: TGTGCCAGCAGTTCCCCCGGGACGGGGAAATACGAGCAGTACTTC
V gene: TRBV5-5; clone size: NA; D gene: TRBD1; J gene: TRBJ2-7; CDR3 protein: CASRGAGTGLDEQYF; CDR3 DNA: TGTGCCAGCAGAGGCGCCGGGACAGGGCTCGACGAGCAGTACTTC
V gene: TRBV4-2; clone size: NA; D gene: NA; J gene: TRBJ2-7; CDR3 protein: CASSQVGDSPRDF; CDR3 DNA: TGTGCCAGCAGCCAAGTTGGGGACTCCCCGCGCGACTTC
V gene: TRBV30; clone size: many; D gene: NA; J gene: TRBJ1-5; CDR3 protein: CAWSREGNQPQHF; CDR3 DNA: TGTGCCTGGAGCAGGGAAGGCAATCAGCCCCAGCATTTT
V gene: TRBV28; clone size: many; D gene: NA; J gene: TRBJ1-1; CDR3 protein: CATEGTEAFF; CDR3 DNA: TGTGCCACCGAAGGGACAGAAGCTTTCTTT
V gene: TRBV11-1; clone size: many; D gene: TRBD1; J gene: TRBJ1-1; CDR3 protein: CASSPLPGQSMNTEAFF; CDR3 DNA: TGTGCCAGCAGCCCCCTCCCGGGACAGAGTATGAACACTGAAGCTTTCTTT
V gene: TRBV6-1; clone size: many; D gene: TRBD2; J gene: TRBJ2-7; CDR3 protein: CASSRGTIYEQYF; CDR3 DNA: TGTGCCAGCAGCCGTGGGACTATCTACGAGCAGTACTTC
V gene: TRBV28; clone size: many; D gene: NA; J gene: TRBJ2-7; CDR3 protein: CASSMSSYEQYF; CDR3 DNA: TGTGCCAGCAGTATGAGCTCCTACGAGCAGTACTTC
V gene: TRBV28; clone size: many; D gene: NA; J gene: TRBJ1-1; CDR3 protein: CASSLAAGVTEAFF; CDR3 DNA: TGTGCCAGCAGTTTGGCGGCAGGCGTAACTGAAGCTTTCTTT